This T cell receptor (beta chain) was sequenced in a study of OX40 agonist ivuxolimab in advanced cancers. Across the whole study: Eligibility rules accepted prior anti-PD-1, anti-PD-L1 or anti-CTLA-4 therapy, and 30% to 40% had some. Broader study findings: Averaging showed that CD8+ T cells had more expanded clones than CD4+ did. The specificity for antigen of the expanded peripheral T cells was not determined.

CDR3 length equals 15 residues. V was pared by 5 bases and J by 0 bases, with 6 bases of the junction left unmatched. Per the germline V gene, CDR1 is SEHNR and CDR2 is FQNEAQ (reference sequence). To note about this clone: No antigen is known for it.

Measured with immunoSEQ multiplex PCR; TCRdb has only the in-frame clones, and not every one. This table has about 48,000 clones, around 80% appearing once. The source is an adult with an advanced solid tumor such as melanoma, head and neck, liver or kidney cancer. Sequenced material: CD4+ or CD8+ T cells sorted from blood, taken in a trial of the OX40 agonist ivuxolimab. This chain uses TRBV7-9 with TRBJ1-1, with TRBD1 matching over 7 bases. CDR3 nucleotides: TGTGCCAGCAGCCATCGGGACAGTTTGAACACTGAAGCTTTCTTT. As protein: CASSHRDSLNTEAFF.